This paragraph covers one TCR beta chain sequence. These data belong to a study of OX40 agonist ivuxolimab in advanced cancers. Study summary: Intravenous ivuxolimab was administered to patients every 2 weeks at 0.01 to 10 mg/kg. Hepatocellular carcinoma, melanoma, renal cell or head and neck cancer was diagnosed in the dose-escalation patients. Of the participants, over 30% had some prior anti-PD-1, anti-PD-L1 or anti-CTLA-4 therapy, which was allowed.

The CDR3 has 14 residues. Trimming took 6 bases from V and 7 from J; bases not matched to a gene: 7. Germline CDR1 MNHEY, CDR2 SVGAGI. Assay used: immunoSEQ multiplex PCR; TCRdb lists only in-frame clones, some missing. The table includes approximately 74,000 clones, approximately 83% detected once. The chain recombines TRBV6-5 with TRBJ2-7; 12 bases agree with TRBD2. Sequences were derived from CD4+ or CD8+ T cells sorted from blood, sampled in a trial of the OX40 agonist ivuxolimab. The clonotype comes from an adult with an advanced solid tumor such as melanoma, head and neck, liver or kidney cancer. In DNA form, the CDR3 reads TGTGCCAGCAGAATTACTAGCGGGAGGCGAGAGCAGTACTTC. This sequence encodes CASRITSGRREQYF.